This T cell receptor beta chain was sequenced during a study of blood T cells in healthy people across ages. Together with a sample-barcoded 5' primer, a J-beta primer mix was included in a second PCR lasting about 6 to 11 cycles. TCRdb itself ran the 5' RACE reads through MiXCR, one entry per CDR3 protein. This repertoire shows approximately 960,000 distinct CDR3 sequences, just under 30% found once; its top ten account for roughly 10%. This clonotype was seen repeatedly, ten times or more. Individuals who donated were healthy Caucasians from Russia aged roughly 6 to 95. The same specimen was also included in a second study, on T cells of mothers and their children.

Sequences were obtained from blood. The receptor's source is a woman in her forties in good health.

In DNA form, the CDR3 reads TGTGCCAGCAGCACCACAGGGCACGGGGCCAACGTCCTGACTTTC. Residues: CASSTTGHGANVLTF. The rearrangement uses TRBV9 and TRBJ2-6; possible D gene TRBD1, 6 bases. Trimming left V 4 bases short and J 4 bases short, with 12 bases between. Germline V gene data show CDR1 as SGDLS and CDR2 as YYNGEE. The CDR3 is made up of 15 amino acids.